A selection of T cell receptor beta chains follows, all from one sample in a study of T cell repertoires in cytomegalovirus infection. Their target antigens are unknown. TCRdb passed the reads through MiXCR, listing each CDR3 protein once. The repertoire includes about 890,000 distinct CDR3 sequences, roughly 30% of them detected once, and about 14% sits in the top ten. This material consisted of cultured CD8+ T cells from PBMCs, taken from culture after CMV antigen stimulation. The origin of the receptors is a human donor in good health (CMV status not recorded). Some clones in this sample may be carry-over from other donors' samples. Both conserved end residues are part of each CDR3. Each record gives: V gene, clone size, CDR3 protein. The size entry is marked missing in some rows and otherwise reads once, few, many or a size class.

v_gene: TRBV19; abundance: few; CDR3aa: CATALWGDTQYF
v_gene: TRBV28; abundance: few; CDR3aa: CASSFPLRSSTDTQYF
v_gene: TRBV6-1; abundance: few; CDR3aa: CASTTSGSRDEQFF
v_gene: TRBV2; abundance: NA; CDR3aa: CASSAAGGMTDTQYF
v_gene: TRBV15; abundance: once; CDR3aa: CATSVDSALHF
v_gene: TRBV7-9; abundance: few; CDR3aa: CASSLARYRDSTADTQYF
v_gene: TRBV4-1; abundance: NA; CDR3aa: CASSQEGVENTEAFF
v_gene: TRBV27; abundance: NA; CDR3aa: CASTGTDSYEQYF
v_gene: TRBV15; abundance: NA; CDR3aa: CATSKQASYEQYF
v_gene: TRBV20-1; abundance: NA; CDR3aa: CSRDSNTEAFF
v_gene: TRBV6-2/TRBV6-3; abundance: NA; CDR3aa: CASLRRAENEQFF
v_gene: TRBV28; abundance: few; CDR3aa: CASSSPRALTGTEAFF
v_gene: TRBV6-2/TRBV6-3; abundance: many; CDR3aa: CASTEGGGPNYGYTF
v_gene: TRBV28; abundance: NA; CDR3aa: CASSLYRQVYGQYF
v_gene: TRBV19; abundance: NA; CDR3aa: CASSIDSQRPEQTQYF
v_gene: TRBV6-2/TRBV6-3; abundance: NA; CDR3aa: CASSPGGFQHF
v_gene: TRBV27; abundance: NA; CDR3aa: CASSLGTGVDTQYF
v_gene: TRBV6-1; abundance: many; CDR3aa: CASREIGELFF
v_gene: TRBV12-3/TRBV12-4; abundance: once; CDR3aa: CASSYGRPGTYEQYF
v_gene: TRBV7-8; abundance: NA; CDR3aa: CAGSAQAGANEKLFF
v_gene: TRBV19; abundance: few; CDR3aa: CASSIGPGGDSNQPQHF
v_gene: TRBV20-1; abundance: NA; CDR3aa: CSARAGQENTEAFF
v_gene: TRBV25-1; abundance: few; CDR3aa: CASSVTSGEHQETQYF
v_gene: TRBV5-1; abundance: NA; CDR3aa: CASSLDQYEAFF
v_gene: TRBV7-2; abundance: few; CDR3aa: CASSLVGGEDTGELFF
v_gene: TRBV6-1; abundance: NA; CDR3aa: CANSGQGYNQPQHF
v_gene: TRBV6-1; abundance: NA; CDR3aa: CASSRLGFAGGANTEAFF
v_gene: TRBV19; abundance: NA; CDR3aa: CASSIEGTGSYEQYF
v_gene: TRBV14; abundance: NA; CDR3aa: CASSQDRFQETQYF
v_gene: TRBV7-3; abundance: NA; CDR3aa: CASSFEVGYGYTF
v_gene: TRBV7-6; abundance: many; CDR3aa: CASSLSGGHNEQFF
v_gene: TRBV28; abundance: few; CDR3aa: CASSLTIHGELFF
v_gene: TRBV4-2; abundance: NA; CDR3aa: CASSPLGERYEQYF
v_gene: TRBV20-1; abundance: once; CDR3aa: CSARGATYTDTQYF
v_gene: TRBV11-2; abundance: NA; CDR3aa: CASSSWDRDRGGEQYF